This T cell receptor beta chain was captured in a study of T-cell memory formation after mild COVID-19. The overall study: Clustering of TCRs was largely donor specific. Findings and limits, study-wide: A second wave expanding day 15 to 37 was CD4+-biased; contracting clones were balanced. CD4+ contracting clones were found mainly in CM and EM, and CD8+ ones in EMRA.

This clonotype was counted ten times or more. Its antigen is unidentified. Sample barcodes and UMIs were carried by the TCR alpha and TCR beta cDNA libraries that 5'RACE generated with constant-segment primers. One entry per CDR3 protein, called by TCRdb with MiXCR from the 5' RACE reads. This sample has approximately 260,000 distinct CDR3 sequences, with 16% found just once. V gave up 3 bases and J gave up 1 base, with 10 bases separating them. CDR3 length: 15 residues. The germline V gene encodes CDR1 SGHRS and CDR2 YFSETQ. The sample taken for sequencing was PBMCs or a T cell subset sorted from them (not recorded which). The receptor's source is a man in his late teens or twenties who had mild COVID-19 (a few samples of this study predate the infection). Cell type and time point are not known. This sequence joins TRBV5-1 and TRBJ2-2; D is possibly TRBD1 (6 bases). CDR3 amino acids: CASSSGHWNTGELFF. The CDR3 coding sequence is TGCGCCAGCAGCTCGGGACACTGGAACACCGGGGAGCTGTTTTTT.